This T cell receptor (beta chain) was recovered during a study of blood T cell repertoires in COVID-19 (dated by TCRdb to the early 2020s). The study in broad terms: Collaborator samples came from the United States, Italy and Spain and covered acute and convalescent phases of COVID-19. The prospective study material was composed of cDNA or gDNA derived from T cells, B-cell-depleted T cells, or PBMCs. Deeply sampled blood TCRbeta repertoires from subjects exposed to, actively infected with, or recovered from COVID-19 were included in the dataset. A freely available public database, intended as a resource for researchers studying the immune response to SARS-CoV-2, is where the repertoires were released. Samples were obtained from the ongoing ImmuneRACE study (first 160 participants) and from some 1,200 subjects provided by 6 global collaborators. Nearly every sample came with metadata listing a de-identified subject ID, COVID-19 status, age in years and sex. Where available, HLA class I and class II types were obtained from metadata supplied by the sample provider rather than from assay-based typing. General conclusions and limits of the study: The quantity of clinical and demographic metadata differed by source and by participant and was supplied without curation.

V was cut back by 4 bases and J by 5 bases, leaving a gap of 14 bases between them. Reading the germline V gene (reference sequence) gives CDR1 LNHDA and CDR2 SQIVND. The CDR3 sequence holds 14 residues, the cysteine and phenylalanine included. The retained sequence is limited to the CDR3, 42 bases, with the frame set at the first base. With regard to this clone: The antigen it recognizes is unknown. Base qualities are not at hand, and no much larger clone is one base apart.

TCRbeta CDR3 regions were amplified from genomic DNA by means of the immunoSEQ Assay, a bias-controlled multiplex PCR. The published analysis was carried out like this. The number of nucleated cells in each sample was estimated by amplification of reference gene primers within the assay. To quantify the absolute abundance of each unique TCRbeta CDR3 rearrangement, sequence reads were collapsed and filtered. For each sample, productive Simpson clonality was calculated as the square root of Simpson's diversity index across productive rearrangements. TCRdb retrieved this table from immuneACCESS and kept in-frame rearrangements only. Not all clones are present; in checked studies, unresolved V genes account for under half, and no reason is known for the remainder. D and trimming come from the DNA, and the V and J calls and clone size come from that table. In this sample the table shows 120,000 or so clones, approximately 82% of which occur a single time. The ten largest clones capture more than 3.5% of the sample.

Collaborating institutions collected whole blood in K2EDTA tubes following their own protocols. For TCRbeta analysis, collaborators shipped samples in one of three forms: frozen whole blood, isolated PBMCs, or DNA extracted from either of those sample types. This clonotype was obtained from a woman over 75 with acute or convalescent COVID-19. The sequencing input was peripheral blood. This chain joins TRBV19 to TRBJ2-5, and possibly TRBD2, on 7 matching bases. CDR3 loop: CASSKGGGTETQYF. The DNA reads as follows: TGTGCCAGTAGTAAAGGGGGGGGGACGGAGACCCAGTACTTC.